The rows below give T cell receptor beta chains drawn from one sample of a study of T cells in Graves' hyperthyroidism and ophthalmopathy. TCRdb called the multiplex PCR reads again in MiXCR, with one record for every CDR3 protein. The repertoire consists of 490,000 or so distinct CDR3 sequences, with about 45% occurring once and the leading ten covering about two fifths. The sequencing input was peripheral blood or thyroid tissue (not recorded which). These receptors were taken from an adult woman with Graves' disease, either hyperthyroidism or ophthalmopathy (not recorded which). Both conserved end residues are trimmed from each CDR3. Rows give clone size only sometimes, using once, few, many, or a class for an expanded clone.

>NA|TRBV11-2
ASSPEVGSNQPQH
>many|TRBV7-3
ASSFGGPTNTGELF
>NA|TRBV2
ASSLSGGANQPQH
>NA|TRBV10-3
AITVGEGETQY
>NA|TRBV27
ASSSYRGHSETQY
>few|TRBV7-3
ASSFSVNSPLH
>NA|TRBV7-8
ASRLTGGSSYEQY
>NA|TRBV15
ATSRDRGQGYEQY
>NA|TRBV4-2
ASAPSGREAREQY
>NA|TRBV7-9
ASSPRGRYEQY
>many|TRBV20-1
SARNSGGINEQY
>many|TRBV5-1
ASRPTGSYEQY
>once|TRBV7-2
ASSHRSGGDYQPQH
>few|TRBV29-1
SLTGTEAF
>NA|TRBV15
ATSRAAESGYT
>few|TRBV5-1
ASSSASAGTYEQY
>NA|TRBV11-2
ASSSAGGGNQPQH
>many|TRBV5-5
ASSLAENTEAF